This TCR beta chain was identified during a study of shared clonotypes between healthy human individuals. Study-wide points: Donors were few, which limited the genetic and exposure-history diversity represented. Clonotype sharing among the donors was expected to vary with sequencing depth.

Method: immunoSEQ multiplex PCR; TCRdb's copy keeps in-frame clones and lacks some. The table includes about 480,000 clones, about 79% detected once. As regards this clone: No antigen is known for it.

Within Nashville, Tennessee resided all donors, each a Caucasian adult. Researchers drew on tens of millions of PBMCs for genomic DNA from unsorted samples. V was pared by 2 bases and J by 0 bases, with 8 bases between. The CDR3 length is 15 residues. Looked up from germline, CDR1 is LNHDA and CDR2 is SQIVND (reference sequence). Specimen: PBMCs. This TCR was recovered from a woman aged 35 to 49 in good health. Some clones in this sample may be carry-over from other donors' samples. This chain uses TRBV19 with TRBJ2-4; possibly TRBD1 for D (6 bases). This CDR3 is CASSIHREAKNIQYF. The CDR3 DNA reads TGTGCCAGTAGTATACACAGGGAAGCCAAAAACATTCAGTACTTC.